This TCR beta chain was sequenced in a study of T cell responses to AZD1222 COVID-19 vaccine. Sequenced by immunoSEQ multiplex PCR; TCRdb stores in-frame clones only, minus some. In the table there are about 39,000 clones, 88% of which are singletons. The length of the CDR3 is 19 residues. CDR1 SSHAT and CDR2 FNYEAQ come from the germline V gene (reference sequence). Study observations and caveats: Vaccine-related CD4 TCRs covered spike, predominating at 160-218 and 743-854.

Comments on this clone: As yet, its antigen is unknown. One end of the junction does not line up with germline, which may come from a read error.

The sample consisted of peripheral blood, taken 28 days after the second dose of the MenACWY control vaccine. The J gene is TRBJ1-4, the V gene TRBV7-7, with 7 positions matching TRBD1. The source of this sequence is an adult who received the MenACWY meningococcal vaccine as a control. CDR3 sequence: CASSPFPRGRTGPREKLFF. The CDR3 coding sequence is TGTGCTAGCAGCCCTTTTCCGCGGGGACGGACAGGACCGAGGGAAAAACTGTTTTTT.